This T cell receptor (beta chain) originates from a study of CD8 T cells in ankylosing spondylitis. The germline CDR1 and CDR2 sequences are SQVTM and ANQGSEA. The CDR3 contains 13 residues. Trimming pared 4 bases from V and 5 bases from J, leaving 14 bases between. Researchers built TCR beta libraries using quantitative 5'-RACE with molecular barcodes. TCRdb passed the 5' RACE reads through MiXCR, listing each CDR3 protein once. The sample yields roughly 470,000 distinct CDR3 sequences, roughly 26% seen once. As to this clonotype: Its antigen is not identified.

General study findings and limits: What seemed typical of ankylosing spondylitis blood was a TCR beta motif built from under 10 highly homologous variants. Relatively rare in peripheral blood, disease-linked clones were also CD8+.

The source is a male donor with ankylosing spondylitis. Sequenced input: blood, either unsorted or a sorted T cell fraction (not recorded which). V gene TRBV29-1 combines with J gene TRBJ1-2, with D maybe TRBD1 (6 bases). CDR3 nucleotide sequence: TGCAGCGTTGTACAGGGACCCTCGTATGGCTACACCTTC. It is translated as CSVVQGPSYGYTF.